Presented here are 3 T cell receptor beta chains from one specimen sequenced in a study of cytomegalovirus exposure and HLA in healthy donors (dated by TCRdb to about 2017). Library preparation was by the immunoSEQ multiplex PCR assay. For the multiplex PCR, a mixture combining 60 forward primers for TCR Vbeta segments and 13 reverse primers for TCR Jbeta segments was used. TCRdb carries this immuneACCESS record with in-frame sequences only. Its versions omit some clonotypes, under half of them owing to an unresolved V gene in the studies checked, with the rest unexplained. The sample table contains roughly 150,000 clones; only one count was recorded for 75% to 90% of them. About 1.2% of the sample is in the top ten clones. The sequencing sample was made of PBMCs. These receptors came from a boy between 2 and 10 years old in good health and CMV-seronegative.

The sample holds a few counts of this clone. The chain is built from TRBV19 and TRBJ2-7, with 7 bases aligning to TRBD2. Per germline, CDR1 LNHDA and CDR2 SQIVND (reference sequence). Trimming at V came to 5 bases and at J to 4 bases, leaving 11 bases not matched to a gene. The CDR3 totals 15 residues. CDR3 nucleotides: TGTGCCAGTAGTCGGGGACTATACCCGACGTACGAGCAGTACTTC. It yields the protein CASSRGLYPTYEQYF.

Worth noting for this clone: Compared with germline, one end of the junction differs, possibly owing to a read error. The chain combines TRBV10-1 with TRBJ2-5; TRBD1 is a possible D gene (5 bases). This CDR3 has 15 residues. From germline, CDR1 is WNHNN and CDR2 SYGVQD (reference sequence). CDR3 sequence: CASSESRGAQETQYF. CDR3 in DNA: TGCGCCAGCAGCGAGTCTCGTGGGGCCCAAGAGACCCAGTACTTC.

The chain recombines TRBV5-6 with TRBJ2-1; D might be TRBD2 (5 bases). The germline gives CDR1 SGHDT, CDR2 YYEEEE. With 0 bases removed from V and 3 bases from J, the gap between germline ends came to 16 bases. This CDR3 has 17 residues. CDR3 protein: CASSLGGSFSRYNEQFF. CDR3 DNA sequence: TGTGCCAGCAGCTTGGGAGGGAGCTTTAGTCGCTACAATGAGCAGTTCTTC.